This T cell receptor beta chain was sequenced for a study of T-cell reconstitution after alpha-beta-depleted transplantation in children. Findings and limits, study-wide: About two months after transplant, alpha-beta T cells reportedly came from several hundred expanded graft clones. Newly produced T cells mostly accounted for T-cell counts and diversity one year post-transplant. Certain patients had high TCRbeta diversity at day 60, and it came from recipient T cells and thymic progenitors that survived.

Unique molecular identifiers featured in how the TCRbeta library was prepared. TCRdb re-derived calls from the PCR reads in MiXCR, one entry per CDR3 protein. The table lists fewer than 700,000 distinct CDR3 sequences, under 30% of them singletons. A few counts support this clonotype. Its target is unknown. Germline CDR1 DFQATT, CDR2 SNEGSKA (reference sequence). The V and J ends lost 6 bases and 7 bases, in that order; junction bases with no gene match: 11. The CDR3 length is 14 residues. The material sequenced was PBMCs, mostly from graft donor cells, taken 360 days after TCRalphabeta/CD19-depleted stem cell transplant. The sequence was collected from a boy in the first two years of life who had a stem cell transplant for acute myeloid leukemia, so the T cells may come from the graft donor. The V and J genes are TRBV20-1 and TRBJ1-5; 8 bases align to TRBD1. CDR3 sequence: CSAARQGYRQPQHF. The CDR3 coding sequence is TGCAGTGCCGCCCGACAGGGGTATAGGCAGCCCCAGCATTTT.